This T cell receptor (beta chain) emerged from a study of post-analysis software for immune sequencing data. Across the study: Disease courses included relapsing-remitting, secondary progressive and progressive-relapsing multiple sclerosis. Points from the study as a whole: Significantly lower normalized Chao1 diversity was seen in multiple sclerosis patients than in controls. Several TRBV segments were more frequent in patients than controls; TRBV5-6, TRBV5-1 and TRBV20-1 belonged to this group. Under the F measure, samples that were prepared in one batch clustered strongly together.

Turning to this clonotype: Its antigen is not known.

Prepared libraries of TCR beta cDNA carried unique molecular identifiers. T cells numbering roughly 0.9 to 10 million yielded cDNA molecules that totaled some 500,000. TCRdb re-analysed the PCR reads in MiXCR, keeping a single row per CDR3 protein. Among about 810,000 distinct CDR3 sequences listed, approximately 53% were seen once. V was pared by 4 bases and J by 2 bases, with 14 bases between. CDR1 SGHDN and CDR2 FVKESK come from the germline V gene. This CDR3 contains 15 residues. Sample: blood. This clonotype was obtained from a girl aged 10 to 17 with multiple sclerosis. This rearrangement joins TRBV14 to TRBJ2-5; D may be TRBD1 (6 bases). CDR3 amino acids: CASSRLRGGQETQYF. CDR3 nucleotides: TGTGCCAGCAGCCGCCTCAGGGGCGGGCAAGAGACCCAGTACTTC. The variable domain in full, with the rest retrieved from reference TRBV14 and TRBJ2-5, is EAGVTQFPSHSVIEKGQTVTLRCDPISGHDNLYWYRRVMGKEIKFLLHFVKESKQDESGMPNNRFLAERTGGTYSTLKVQPAELEDSGVYFCASSRLRGGQETQYFGPGTRLLVL.